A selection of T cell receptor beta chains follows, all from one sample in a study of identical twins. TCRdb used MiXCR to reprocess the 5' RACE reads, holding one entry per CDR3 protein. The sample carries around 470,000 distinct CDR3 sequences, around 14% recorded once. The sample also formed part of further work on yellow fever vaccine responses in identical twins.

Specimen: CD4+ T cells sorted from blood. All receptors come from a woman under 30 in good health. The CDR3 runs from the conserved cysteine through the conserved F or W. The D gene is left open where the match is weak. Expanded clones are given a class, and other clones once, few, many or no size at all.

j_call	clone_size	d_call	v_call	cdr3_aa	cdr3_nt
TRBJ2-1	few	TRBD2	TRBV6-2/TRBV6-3	CASSYERGMYNEQFF	TGTGCCAGCAGTTACGAGCGGGGGATGTACAATGAGCAGTTCTTC
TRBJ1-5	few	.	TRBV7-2	CASSLERSQGIQPQHF	TGTGCCAGCAGCTTAGAACGTAGTCAGGGGATTCAGCCCCAGCATTTT
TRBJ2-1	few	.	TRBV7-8	CASTSGQEAKRLF	TGTGCCAGCACCTCGGGACAAGAGGCAAAGCGGCTCTTC
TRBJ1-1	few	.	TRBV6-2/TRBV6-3	CASSDLGGGTEAFF	TGTGCCAGCAGTGACCTCGGGGGGGGCACTGAAGCTTTCTTT
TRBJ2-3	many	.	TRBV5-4	CASSFNRGTDTQYF	TGTGCCAGCAGCTTTAATCGGGGCACAGATACGCAGTATTTT
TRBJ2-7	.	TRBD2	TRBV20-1	CSARESGRNIYEQYF	TGCAGTGCTCGGGAAAGCGGGAGAAATATCTACGAGCAGTACTTC
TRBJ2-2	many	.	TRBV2	CAKGGPNTMNTGELFF	TGTGCCAAGGGTGGGCCAAATACTATGAACACCGGGGAGCTGTTTTTT
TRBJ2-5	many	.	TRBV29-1	CSVEGLAEETQYF	TGCAGCGTTGAAGGGTTAGCCGAAGAGACCCAGTACTTC
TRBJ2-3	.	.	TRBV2	CASSNGVAYDTQYF	TGTGCCAGCAGCAATGGGGTGGCTTACGATACGCAGTATTTT
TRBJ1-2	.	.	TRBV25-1	CASSLFSTVDGYTF	TGTGCCAGCAGTCTATTCTCGACGGTGGACGGCTACACCTTC
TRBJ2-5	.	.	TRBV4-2	CASSHANRDSRQTQYF	TGTGCCAGCAGCCATGCTAATCGGGACTCTCGACAGACCCAGTACTTC
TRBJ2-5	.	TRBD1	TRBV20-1	CSAPRDRAQETQYF	TGCAGTGCTCCTCGTGACAGGGCCCAAGAGACCCAGTACTTC
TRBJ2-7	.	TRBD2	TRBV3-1	CASSQGASGRPGYF	TGTGCCAGCAGCCAAGGGGCTAGCGGGAGACCCGGGTACTTC
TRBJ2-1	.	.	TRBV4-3	CASSQDSAIWNEQFF	TGCGCCAGCAGCCAAGATTCGGCGATATGGAATGAGCAGTTCTTC
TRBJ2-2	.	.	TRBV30	CAWVVGASRSGELFF	TGTGCCTGGGTAGTTGGAGCTAGCAGGTCCGGGGAGCTGTTTTTT
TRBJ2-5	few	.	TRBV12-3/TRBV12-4	CASSHRGGEGAETQYF	TGTGCCAGCAGTCACAGAGGGGGAGAGGGTGCGGAGACCCAGTACTTC
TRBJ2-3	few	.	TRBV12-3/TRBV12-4	CASSTRVLDLDTQYF	TGTGCCAGCAGTACGAGGGTACTAGATTTAGATACGCAGTATTTT
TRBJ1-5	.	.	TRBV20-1	CSAREYTGNQPQHF	TGCAGTGCTAGAGAGTATACCGGCAATCAGCCCCAGCATTTT
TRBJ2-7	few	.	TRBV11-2	CASSSTPGLHRTYEQYF	TGTGCCAGCAGCTCCACACCGGGACTCCACCGCACCTACGAGCAGTACTTC
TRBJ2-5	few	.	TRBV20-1	CSASSRDFPGETQYF	TGCAGTGCTAGCTCCCGGGACTTCCCTGGGGAGACCCAGTACTTC
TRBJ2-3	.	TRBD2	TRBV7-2	CASSLAPSGRGTDTQYF	TGTGCCAGCAGCTTAGCCCCTAGCGGGAGGGGGACAGATACGCAGTATTTT
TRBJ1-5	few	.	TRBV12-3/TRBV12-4	CASSFGGRTGPQHF	TGTGCCAGCAGTTTTGGGGGTCGCACAGGCCCCCAGCATTTT
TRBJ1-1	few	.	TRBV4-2	CASSQADGQYSEAFF	TGTGCCAGCAGCCAAGCGGACGGACAGTATAGTGAAGCTTTCTTT
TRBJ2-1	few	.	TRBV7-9	CASSPVGGLYNEQFF	TGTGCCAGCAGCCCGGTGGGGGGGCTGTACAATGAGCAGTTCTTC
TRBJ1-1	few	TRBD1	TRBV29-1	CSVEDRGQLGAEAFF	TGCAGCGTTGAGGACAGGGGGCAGCTTGGCGCTGAAGCTTTCTTT
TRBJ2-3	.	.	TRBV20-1	CSARDPLVDTQYF	TGCAGTGCTAGAGATCCACTAGTCGATACGCAGTATTTT
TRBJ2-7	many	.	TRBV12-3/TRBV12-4	CASSVTYEQYF	TGTGCCAGCAGTGTTACCTACGAGCAGTACTTC
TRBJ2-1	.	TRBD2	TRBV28	CASMRRGGRGFNEQFF	TGTGCCAGCATGCGGCGGGGGGGCCGTGGGTTTAATGAGCAGTTCTTC
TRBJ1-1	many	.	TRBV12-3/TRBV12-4	CASSFGRGGTEAFF	TGTGCCAGCAGTTTTGGCAGGGGAGGCACTGAAGCTTTCTTT
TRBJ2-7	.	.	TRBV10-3	CAINPGSSYEQYF	TGTGCCATCAACCCGGGGAGCTCCTACGAGCAGTACTTC
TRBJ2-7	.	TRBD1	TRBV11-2	CASSLLPGTGYYEQYF	TGTGCCAGCAGCTTATTACCCGGGACAGGGTACTACGAGCAGTACTTC
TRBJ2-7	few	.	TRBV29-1	CSVDKGSGTEQYF	TGCAGCGTTGACAAGGGGTCAGGGACCGAGCAGTACTTC
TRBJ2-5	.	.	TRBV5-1	CASSPRGGLQETQYF	TGCGCCAGCAGCCCACGAGGGGGACTCCAAGAGACCCAGTACTTC
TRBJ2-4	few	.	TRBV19	CASTKDGTNIQYF	TGTGCCAGTACCAAGGACGGGACAAACATTCAGTACTTC
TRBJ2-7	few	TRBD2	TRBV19	CASSGTSGHEQYF	TGTGCCAGTAGCGGCACTAGCGGGCACGAGCAGTACTTC
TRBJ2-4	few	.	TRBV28	CASSLRAAGLAKNIQYF	TGTGCCAGCAGTTTAAGGGCGGCAGGGCTAGCCAAAAACATTCAGTACTTC
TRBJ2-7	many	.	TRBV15	CATSRATTEQYF	TGTGCCACCAGCAGGGCAACGACAGAGCAGTACTTC
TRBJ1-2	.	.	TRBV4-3	CASSQEGVAGYTF	TGCGCCAGCAGCCAAGAGGGGGTGGCTGGCTACACCTTC
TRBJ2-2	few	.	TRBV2	CASSEPRNTGELFF	TGTGCCAGCAGTGAACCACGGAACACCGGGGAGCTGTTTTTT
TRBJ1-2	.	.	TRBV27	CASSSGHDGYTF	TGTGCCAGCAGTTCGGGGCATGATGGCTACACCTTC
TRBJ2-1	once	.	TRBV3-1	CASSQDQAGNEQFF	TGTGCCAGCAGCCAAGATCAGGCGGGTAATGAGCAGTTCTTC
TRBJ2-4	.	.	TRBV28	CASSRTSGSAKNIQYF	TGTGCCAGCAGCCGGACGTCTGGGTCCGCCAAAAACATTCAGTACTTC
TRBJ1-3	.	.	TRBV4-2	CASSLGGQLSSGNTIYF	TGTGCCAGCAGCCTCGGCGGACAGTTAAGCTCTGGAAACACCATATATTTT
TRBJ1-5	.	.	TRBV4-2	CASSQVGQSNQPQHF	TGTGCCAGCAGCCAAGTCGGGCAGAGCAATCAGCCCCAGCATTTT
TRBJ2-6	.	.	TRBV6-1	CASTGTRASGANVLTF	TGTGCCAGCACCGGGACGAGGGCCTCTGGGGCCAACGTCCTGACTTTC